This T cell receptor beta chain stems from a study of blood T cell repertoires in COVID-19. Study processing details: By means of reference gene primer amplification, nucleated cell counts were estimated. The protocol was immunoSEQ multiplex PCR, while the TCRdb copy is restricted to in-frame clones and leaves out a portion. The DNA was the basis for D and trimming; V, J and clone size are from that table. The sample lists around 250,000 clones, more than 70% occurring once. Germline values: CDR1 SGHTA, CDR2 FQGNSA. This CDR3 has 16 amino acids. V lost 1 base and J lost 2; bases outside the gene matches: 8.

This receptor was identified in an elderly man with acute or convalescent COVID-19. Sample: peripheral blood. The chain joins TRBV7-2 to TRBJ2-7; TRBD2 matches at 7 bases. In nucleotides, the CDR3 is TGTGCCAGCAGCTTAGATGGCGGGGGTACCACCTACGAGCAGTACTTC. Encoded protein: CASSLDGGGTTYEQYF.